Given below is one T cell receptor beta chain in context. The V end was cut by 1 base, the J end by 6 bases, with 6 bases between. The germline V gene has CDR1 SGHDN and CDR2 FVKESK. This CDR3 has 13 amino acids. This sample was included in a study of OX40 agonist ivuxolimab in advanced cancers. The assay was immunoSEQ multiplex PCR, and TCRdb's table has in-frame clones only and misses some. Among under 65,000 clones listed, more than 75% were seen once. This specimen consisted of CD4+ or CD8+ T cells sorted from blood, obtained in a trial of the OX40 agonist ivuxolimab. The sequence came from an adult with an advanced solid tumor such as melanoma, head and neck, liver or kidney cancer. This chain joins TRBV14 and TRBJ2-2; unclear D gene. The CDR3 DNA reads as TGTGCCAGCAGCCAAGCCTGGCCCGGGGAGCTGTTTTTT. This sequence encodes CASSQAWPGELFF.